These 11 T cell receptor beta chains share one sample of origin, sequenced in a study of cytomegalovirus exposure and HLA in healthy donors. Primers for the PCR totalled 60 Vbeta and 13 Jbeta. Clones were sequenced by immunoSEQ multiplex PCR, and TCRdb holds only the in-frame ones, with some missing. The table has approximately 110,000 clones, roughly 70% seen once. The sample consisted of PBMCs. The source of these receptors is a man aged 40-49 years in good health and CMV-seropositive.

This clone was detected a few times. The junction and the germline gene differ at one end; a read error may be behind it. The chain links TRBV7-9 to TRBJ1-5, with no clear D. CDR1 and CDR2 (germline): SEHNR, FQNEAQ (reference sequence). The CDR3 runs to 13 residues. The CDR3 loop reads CSSSPGVNQPQHF. The CDR3 DNA reads as TGTTCCAGCAGCCCCGGGGTCAATCAGCCCCAGCATTTT.

V and J are TRBV5-5 and TRBJ1-3; a weak D match, TRBD1 (5 bases). V lost 4 bases, J lost 4 bases, and 15 bases lay in between. The CDR3 length is 15 residues. Germline V CDR1 and CDR2: SGHKS, YYEKEE (reference sequence). CDR3 DNA: TGTGCCAGCAGCGGTGAGGCAGGGTCAGGAAACACCATATATTTT. As protein: CASSGEAGSGNTIYF.

The chain combines TRBV10-3 with TRBJ1-1; D unclear. Germline lookup yields CDR1 ENHRY and CDR2 SYGVKD. There are 14 residues in the CDR3. V was shortened by 0 bases and J by 1 base, with 6 bases between the two germline ends. CDR3 amino acids: CAISESARNTEAFF. DNA for the CDR3: TGTGCCATCAGTGAGTCGGCCAGGAACACTGAAGCTTTCTTT.

The V and J genes are TRBV6-5 and TRBJ1-1; no clear D. The germline V gene encodes CDR1 MNHEY and CDR2 SVGAGI. CDR3 size: 14 residues. Trimming pared 2 bases from V and 0 bases from J, leaving 7 bases between. The CDR3 protein is CASSYGRLNTEAFF. For the CDR3, the DNA is TGTGCCAGCAGTTACGGCAGGTTGAACACTGAAGCTTTCTTT.

The chain is built from TRBV6-5 and TRBJ2-2; tentative D call: TRBD1 (6 bases). This CDR3 is 14 amino acids long. Germline CDR1 MNHEY, CDR2 SVGAGI. V lost 6 bases to trimming and J lost 1 base, with 9 bases between them. CDR3 protein: CASRPQGNTGELFF. The CDR3 DNA reads as TGTGCCAGCAGACCACAGGGGAACACCGGGGAGCTGTTTTTT.

V and J are TRBV27 and TRBJ2-1; D perhaps matches TRBD2 (5 bases). The V end was cut by 3 bases, the J end by 3 bases, with 15 bases between. Germline values: CDR1 MNHEY, CDR2 SMNVEV (reference sequence). The CDR3 has 16 amino acids. CDR3 in DNA: TGTGCCAGCAGTTTTGGGAGCGTTCCTAACTACAATGAGCAGTTCTTC. Translating it yields CASSFGSVPNYNEQFF.

The sample holds a few counts of this clone. This chain joins TRBV7-8 and TRBJ2-3; weak D call: TRBD2 (6 bases). Per germline, CDR1 SGHVS and CDR2 FQNEAQ. The CDR3 sequence is 16 residues long. The V gene lost 1 base and the J gene lost 0 bases, with 11 bases spanning the gap. CDR3 sequence reads: CASSLDISGSTDTQYF. CDR3 nucleotide sequence: TGTGCCAGCAGCTTAGATATTAGCGGCAGCACAGATACGCAGTATTTT.

This clone was recorded only once. The V gene is TRBV10-1, the J gene TRBJ2-1, with 12 bases that match TRBD2. The trim removed 0 bases at V and 8 bases at J, leaving 2 bases unmatched. The germline gives CDR1 WNHNN, CDR2 SYGVQD (reference sequence). This CDR3 contains 15 residues. CDR3 loop: CASSESRLAGDEQFF. The CDR3 coding sequence is TGCGCCAGCAGTGAGTCGAGACTAGCGGGAGATGAGCAGTTCTTC.

The V gene is TRBV15, the J gene TRBJ2-4, with D maybe TRBD1 (5 bases). V shed 2 bases and J shed 0 bases, with 11 bases lying between them. This CDR3 is 16 amino acids long. CDR1 and CDR2 (germline): LNHNV, YYDKDF (reference sequence). The CDR3: CATSRTDRVAKNIQYF. CDR3 bases: TGTGCCACCAGCAGAACCGACAGAGTAGCCAAAAACATTCAGTACTTC.

The rearrangement links TRBV11-3 to TRBJ2-1; 10 bases are a match to TRBD2. This CDR3 has 16 amino acids. V lost 5 bases and J lost 1; bases outside the gene matches: 5. CDR1 is SGHNT, CDR2 YENEEA, per germline. CDR3 residues: CASSIASGGSYNEQFF. The DNA of the CDR3 is TGTGCCAGCAGCATAGCTAGCGGGGGATCCTACAATGAGCAGTTCTTC.

This clone is a singleton in its sample. The chain carries TRBV9 and TRBJ1-5, with a tentative D call TRBD1 (6 bases). From germline, CDR1 is SGDLS and CDR2 YYNGEE. The CDR3 length is 15 residues. The ends were cut back, 2 bases at V and 3 bases at J, with 12 bases in the middle. The CDR3 sequence: CASSVEGEINQPQHF. CDR3 nucleotides: TGTGCCAGCAGCGTTGAGGGGGAGATCAATCAGCCCCAGCATTTT.